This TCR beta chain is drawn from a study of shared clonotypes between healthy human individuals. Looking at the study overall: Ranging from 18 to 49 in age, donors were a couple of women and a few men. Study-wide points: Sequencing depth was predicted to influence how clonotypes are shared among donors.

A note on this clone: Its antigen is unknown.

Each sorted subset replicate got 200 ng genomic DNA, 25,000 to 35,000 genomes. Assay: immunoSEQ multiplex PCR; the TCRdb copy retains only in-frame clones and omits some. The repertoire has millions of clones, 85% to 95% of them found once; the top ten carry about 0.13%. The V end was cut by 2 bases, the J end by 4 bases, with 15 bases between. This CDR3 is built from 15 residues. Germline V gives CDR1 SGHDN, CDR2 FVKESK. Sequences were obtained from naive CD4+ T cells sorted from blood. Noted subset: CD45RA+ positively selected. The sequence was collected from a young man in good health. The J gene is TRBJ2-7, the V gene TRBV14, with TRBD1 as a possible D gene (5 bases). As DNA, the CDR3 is TGTGCCAGCAGCCAAAGGGCAGGGATGGAGTACGAGCAGTACTTC. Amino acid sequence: CASSQRAGMEYEQYF.